This T cell receptor beta chain was sequenced for a study of CD8 T cells in Susac syndrome (dated by TCRdb to between 2019 and 2020). Regarding the research as a whole: Repertoire sequencing was used to test whether CD8+ T cell activation and differentiation in Susac syndrome was antigen driven. CD8+ T cell repertoire clonality was compared between some 12 healthy donors, around 14 Susac syndrome patients and approximately 16 multiple sclerosis patients.

V loses 3 bases, J loses 6 bases, and the germline ends lie 18 bases apart. The CDR3, cysteine through phenylalanine, is 15 amino acids long. The CDR3 DNA has 45 bases and is translated from base 1. Turning to this clonotype: There is no known antigen for this receptor. Base qualities are not at hand, and no much larger clone is one base apart.

RNA was extracted using the RNeasy kit, and roughly 0.5 to 1 microgram was reverse transcribed with random hexamers. The immunoSEQ multiplex PCR assay, which covers 54 Vbeta and 13 Jbeta segments, was used to amplify TCR beta CDR3 regions. Bias from PCR amplification was corrected by using a synthetic template baseline for primer optimization and for computational correction. On the study's bioinformatics: Reads were annotated to V, D and J genes according to IMGT and were analyzed with immunoSEQ Analyzer, with only productive sequences retained. Clonality was computed as one minus Shannon entropy normalized by log2 of the number of productive unique sequences. For each patient and control, public and private clones were evaluated within the 100 most prevalent clones. Susac-specific clones were defined as absent from healthy and MS cohorts, some 1,000 published viral clones and other ImmuneACCESS disease sequences. The public sequencing data were trimmed at Q25 with fastp and processed into clonotypes with MiXCR by TCRdb, which kept only in-frame beta chains. Merged by CDR3 protein, the rows form single entries marked with the most common genes and DNA. What appears here as the V and J calls and clone size reflects TCRdb's work, not the paper's. Here the sample has some 120,000 distinct CDR3 sequences; 85% to 95% occur a single time. The top ten hold roughly 0.31% of the sample.

High-throughput TCR beta sequencing profiled peripheral blood CD8+ and CD4+ T cells from healthy donors, Susac syndrome patients and multiple sclerosis patients. Treatment-naive patients with stable or active relapsing-remitting disease fulfilling revised McDonald criteria were used as multiple sclerosis controls. CD8+ TEMRA cells were enriched by FACS, while bulk CD8+ and CD4+ T cells were purified by magnetic negative isolation. Blood was collected in EDTA tubes and processed within 24 hours, with PBMCs isolated through density gradient centrifugation. PBMCs intended for TCR sequencing were cryopreserved in liquid nitrogen and thawed later in a water bath at 37 degrees C. Purity of sorted or isolated CD4+, CD8+ and CD8+ TEMRA cells was at least 90%. Points the paper makes about the study in general: The number of individuals in the TCR sequencing and HLA analysis was acknowledged as relatively small.

Sequencing input: CD8+ T cells from PBMCs. In this chain, TRBV12-3 or TRBV12-4 is recombined with TRBJ2-7; TRBD2 is perhaps the D gene, given 5 matching bases. The receptor was isolated from a human donor with multiple sclerosis. The DNA sequence is as follows: TGTGCCAGCAGTTTTAGGCGGGCTCCCGACGCCGAGCAGTACTTC. It translates as CASSFRRAPDAEQYF.